These T cell receptor beta chains were read from a single sample in a study of blood T cell repertoires in COVID-19. The assay was immunoSEQ multiplex PCR, and TCRdb's table has in-frame clones only and misses some. This repertoire shows roughly 240,000 clones, roughly 82% found once; its top ten account for 2% to 2.5%. Source material: PBMCs or T cells enriched from blood (not recorded which). These receptors were obtained from a woman aged 45-65 years who had recovered from COVID-19. The CDR3 runs from the conserved cysteine through the conserved F or W. Fields, in order: CDR3 length, clone size, J gene, D gene, V gene, CDR3 protein, CDR3 DNA. D genes are given only for firm matches. Clone size appears in some rows only: once, few, many, or a class for an expanded clone.

15 | NA | TRBJ2-3 | TRBD2 | TRBV6-2/TRBV6-3 | CASSVQREGSDTQYF | TGTGCCAGCAGTGTTCAGCGGGAGGGATCAGATACGCAGTATTTT
16 | NA | TRBJ2-1 | TRBD2 | TRBV13 | CASGTSGFFDYNEQFF | TGTGCCAGCGGGACTAGCGGTTTCTTCGATTACAATGAGCAGTTCTTC
15 | NA | TRBJ2-1 | TRBD1 | TRBV9 | CASSPQGDHYNEQFF | TGTGCCAGCAGCCCCCAGGGGGACCATTACAATGAGCAGTTCTTC
15 | NA | TRBJ1-1 | TRBD1 | TRBV5-1 | CASSLVGGMSTEAFF | TGCGCCAGCAGCTTGGTAGGGGGCATGAGCACTGAAGCTTTCTTT
17 | NA | TRBJ2-2 | NA | TRBV5-8 | CASSLSLAGINTGELFF | TGTGCCAGCAGCTTGTCCCTCGCGGGGATAAACACCGGGGAGCTGTTTTTT
13 | NA | TRBJ2-3 | NA | TRBV4-1 | CASARTATDTQYF | TGCGCCAGCGCCCGGACAGCCACAGATACGCAGTATTTT
15 | NA | TRBJ2-7 | TRBD1 | TRBV2 | CASRNPGTGIHEQYF | TGTGCCAGCAGGAACCCTGGGACAGGGATCCACGAGCAGTACTTC
15 | NA | TRBJ2-7 | NA | TRBV27 | CASSPDYGGSYEQYF | TGTGCCAGCAGTCCGGACTATGGCGGCTCCTACGAGCAGTACTTC
15 | NA | TRBJ2-1 | TRBD1 | TRBV4-3 | CASSQFTGGRNEQFF | TGCGCCAGCAGCCAATTTACAGGGGGTAGGAATGAGCAGTTCTTC
17 | NA | TRBJ1-2 | TRBD1 | TRBV30 | CAWSVPGQGSANYGYTF | TGTGCCTGGAGTGTCCCGGGACAGGGATCGGCTAACTATGGCTACACCTTC
21 | NA | TRBJ2-3 | TRBD2 | TRBV4-1 | CASSQEALAGGPRWFPDTQYF | TGCGCCAGCAGCCAAGAGGCTCTAGCGGGAGGGCCCCGATGGTTCCCAGATACGCAGTATTTT
14 | NA | TRBJ2-2 | NA | TRBV5-1 | CASSLDGGPGELFF | TGCGCCAGCAGCTTGGATGGGGGCCCCGGGGAGCTGTTTTTT
14 | NA | TRBJ2-7 | TRBD2 | TRBV5-5 | CASSSAGGNYEQYF | TGTGCCAGCAGCTCCGCGGGGGGAAACTACGAGCAGTACTTC
15 | NA | TRBJ1-1 | TRBD1 | TRBV28 | CASSSPQGGNTEAFF | TGTGCCAGCAGTTCCCCTCAGGGGGGGAACACTGAAGCTTTCTTT
14 | NA | TRBJ2-1 | NA | TRBV27 | CASSSDWRQTGEFF | TGTGCCAGCAGTTCGGACTGGCGGCAAACGGGGGAGTTCTTC
15 | few | TRBJ2-5 | NA | TRBV9 | CASSVGTGLQETQYF | TGTGCCAGCAGCGTCGGTACAGGGCTCCAAGAGACCCAGTACTTC
16 | NA | TRBJ1-5 | TRBD1 | TRBV6-2/TRBV6-3 | CASSDARQGRRQPQHF | TGTGCCAGCAGTGACGCCCGACAGGGACGACGGCAGCCCCAGCATTTT
14 | NA | TRBJ1-1 | NA | TRBV6-1 | CASSENIRDTEAFF | TGTGCCAGCAGTGAAAACATTCGGGACACTGAAGCTTTCTTT
14 | NA | TRBJ2-7 | NA | TRBV11-2 | CASSWTASSYEQYF | TGTGCCAGCAGCTGGACAGCGAGCTCCTACGAGCAGTACTTC
16 | once | TRBJ1-5 | TRBD1 | TRBV28 | CASSLLTGTANQPQHF | TGTGCCAGCAGTTTATTAACCGGGACAGCCAATCAGCCCCAGCATTTT
13 | NA | TRBJ2-7 | NA | TRBV7-9 | CASSSGLGTEQYF | TGTGCCAGCAGCTCGGGACTGGGAACAGAGCAGTACTTC
17 | NA | TRBJ2-7 | TRBD1 | TRBV7-2 | CASSFELGTGTSREQYF | TGTGCCAGCAGCTTTGAGTTAGGGACAGGGACTTCCCGGGAGCAGTACTTC
13 | few | TRBJ1-2 | NA | TRBV7-2 | CASSPTGRVGYTF | TGTGCCAGCAGCCCGACAGGACGAGTAGGCTACACCTTC
14 | NA | TRBJ2-1 | NA | TRBV19 | CASSSGLSYNEQFF | TGTGCCAGTAGTAGTGGACTATCCTACAATGAGCAGTTCTTC
14 | NA | TRBJ2-7 | NA | TRBV9 | CASSVGRGSYEQYF | TGTGCCAGCAGCGTAGGTAGGGGGTCCTACGAGCAGTACTTC
18 | once | TRBJ2-3 | NA | TRBV28 | CASSLWSLIRGSTDTQYF | TGTGCCAGCAGTTTATGGTCCCTAATCAGGGGAAGCACAGATACGCAGTATTTT
13 | few | TRBJ1-1 | TRBD1 | TRBV12-3/TRBV12-4 | CASSHLRDSEAFF | TGTGCCAGCAGTCACCTCCGGGACAGTGAAGCTTTCTTT